The rows below give T cell receptor beta chains drawn from one sample of a study of T cells in localized non-small cell lung cancer. Some clones are missing from TCRdb's copy, which holds only in-frame ones; the method was immunoSEQ multiplex PCR. The data hold approximately 31,000 clones, with about 81% observed a single time. The sample in question was peripheral blood, obtained before any cancer treatment. These receptors were collected from a male donor at least 60 years old with stage II squamous cell lung carcinoma. Both conserved end residues are trimmed from each CDR3. Each record gives: V gene, clone size, J gene, CDR3 protein. A row's size may be missing; if present it is once, few, many or a size class.

V: TRBV29-1
size: .
J: TRBJ2-3
CDR3: SVLGGQGTDTQY

V: TRBV2
size: .
J: TRBJ2-5
CDR3: ASGRDQQETQY

V: TRBV30
size: .
J: TRBJ1-2
CDR3: AWSRQTRYT

V: TRBV30
size: .
J: TRBJ2-5
CDR3: AWSHNRGQETQY

V: TRBV12-5
size: .
J: TRBJ2-3
CDR3: ASGRAGGGDTQY

V: TRBV5-1
size: once
J: TRBJ2-5
CDR3: ASSFSNRGDQETQY

V: TRBV28
size: .
J: TRBJ2-2
CDR3: ASSPHRNTGELF

V: TRBV7-3
size: .
J: TRBJ2-7
CDR3: ASRKAGLDEQY

V: TRBV5-1
size: .
J: TRBJ1-3
CDR3: ASSKGTGDGGNTIY

V: TRBV5-4
size: .
J: TRBJ2-7
CDR3: ASSLGGSSYEQY

V: TRBV9
size: .
J: TRBJ2-3
CDR3: ASSSRTGTDTQY

V: TRBV11-2
size: .
J: TRBJ1-6
CDR3: ASSLGRPNSPLH

V: TRBV5-6
size: .
J: TRBJ2-2
CDR3: ASSPTGVLTGELF

V: TRBV7-2
size: .
J: TRBJ1-1
CDR3: ASASDEVEAF

V: TRBV5-5
size: .
J: TRBJ2-7
CDR3: ASSADLPNEQY

V: TRBV5-6
size: .
J: TRBJ1-2
CDR3: ASSLSSGTFNYGYT

V: TRBV18
size: .
J: TRBJ2-3
CDR3: ASSPEQNSITDTQY

V: TRBV2
size: few
J: TRBJ2-7
CDR3: ASSQSGTGYDEQY

V: TRBV30
size: once
J: TRBJ1-2
CDR3: AWSAGGGGRANYGYT

V: TRBV18
size: few
J: TRBJ1-6
CDR3: ASSAGQGSGSPLH

V: TRBV5-1
size: .
J: TRBJ1-2
CDR3: ASSLAGWGYT

V: TRBV4-1
size: .
J: TRBJ1-6
CDR3: ASSQDGGLPLH